These T cell receptor beta chains were read from a single sample in a study of Graves' ophthalmopathy and Graves' hyperthyroidism. MiXCR, applied by TCRdb to the multiplex PCR reads, yields one record per CDR3 protein. Of 57,000 or so distinct CDR3 sequences in the sample, roughly half were seen once. What was sequenced was peripheral blood. These receptors were taken from an adult woman with Graves' ophthalmopathy. Both conserved end residues are part of each CDR3. Fields, in order: J gene, clone size, D gene, CDR3 length, V gene, CDR3 protein, CDR3 DNA. A D gene is named only where the DNA matches it firmly. Only part of the rows carry a size: once, few, many, or a class if the clone is expanded.

j_call: TRBJ2-5; clone_size: many; d_call: NA; cdr3_length: 15; v_call: TRBV27; cdr3_aa: CASSLGTYRPETQYF; cdr3_nt: TGTGCCAGCAGTTTAGGGACCTACCGGCCAGAGACCCAGTACTTC
j_call: TRBJ1-5; clone_size: once; d_call: NA; cdr3_length: 21; v_call: TRBV7-2; cdr3_aa: CASSIPNLIGTLLYSNQPQHF; cdr3_nt: TGTGCCAGCAGCATACCTAATTTGATAGGGACCTTGCTTTATAGCAATCAGCCCCAGCATTTT
j_call: TRBJ2-5; clone_size: many; d_call: NA; cdr3_length: 14; v_call: TRBV4-3; cdr3_aa: CASSRERGSETQYF; cdr3_nt: TGCGCCAGCAGCCGAGAACGTGGCAGCGAGACCCAGTACTTC
j_call: TRBJ2-3; clone_size: NA; d_call: NA; cdr3_length: 16; v_call: TRBV25-1; cdr3_aa: CASSASSVESTDTQYF; cdr3_nt: TGTGCCAGCAGTGCTAGTTCCGTGGAGAGCACAGATACGCAGTATTTT
j_call: TRBJ2-1; clone_size: many; d_call: NA; cdr3_length: 13; v_call: TRBV19; cdr3_aa: CASRGGGNNEQFF; cdr3_nt: TGTGCCAGTAGAGGTGGTGGAAACAATGAGCAGTTCTTC
j_call: TRBJ2-5; clone_size: NA; d_call: TRBD1; cdr3_length: 15; v_call: TRBV29-1; cdr3_aa: CSADREGTAVETQYF; cdr3_nt: TGCAGCGCCGATCGTGAGGGGACAGCAGTAGAGACCCAGTACTTC
j_call: TRBJ2-5; clone_size: many; d_call: TRBD2; cdr3_length: 14; v_call: TRBV28; cdr3_aa: CASSLLAGQETQYF; cdr3_nt: TGTGCCAGCAGTTTATTAGCGGGACAAGAGACCCAGTACTTC
j_call: TRBJ2-5; clone_size: once; d_call: TRBD1; cdr3_length: 16; v_call: TRBV7-3; cdr3_aa: CASSLGQVTSRETQYF; cdr3_nt: TGTGCCAGCAGCTTGGGACAGGTTACCTCCCGAGAGACCCAGTACTTC
j_call: TRBJ2-7; clone_size: NA; d_call: TRBD1; cdr3_length: 13; v_call: TRBV25-1; cdr3_aa: CASSRTGRYEQYF; cdr3_nt: TGTGCCAGCTCACGGACAGGGAGATACGAGCAGTACTTC
j_call: TRBJ2-1; clone_size: many; d_call: TRBD2; cdr3_length: 14; v_call: TRBV28; cdr3_aa: CASSLREGRREQFF; cdr3_nt: TGTGCCAGCAGTTTACGGGAGGGCCGCAGAGAGCAGTTCTTC
j_call: TRBJ1-2; clone_size: many; d_call: NA; cdr3_length: 12; v_call: TRBV12-3/TRBV12-4; cdr3_aa: CASSLNGVGYTF; cdr3_nt: TGTGCCAGCAGTTTAAACGGGGTGGGCTACACCTTC
j_call: TRBJ2-2; clone_size: many; d_call: NA; cdr3_length: 13; v_call: TRBV11-2; cdr3_aa: CASSLRPGGELFF; cdr3_nt: TGTGCCAGCAGCTTACGCCCGGGCGGGGAGCTGTTTTTT
j_call: TRBJ2-7; clone_size: many; d_call: NA; cdr3_length: 19; v_call: TRBV7-2; cdr3_aa: CASSLRRTARPVTSYEQYF; cdr3_nt: TGTGCCAGCAGCTTAAGGAGGACCGCACGACCAGTAACCTCCTACGAGCAGTACTTC
j_call: TRBJ1-2; clone_size: medium-sized; d_call: NA; cdr3_length: 11; v_call: TRBV20-1; cdr3_aa: CSVAVEHGYTF; cdr3_nt: TGCAGTGTAGCGGTCGAGCATGGCTACACCTTC
j_call: TRBJ1-1; clone_size: many; d_call: NA; cdr3_length: 12; v_call: TRBV30; cdr3_aa: CAWIGGITEAFF; cdr3_nt: TGTGCCTGGATCGGGGGGATTACTGAAGCTTTCTTT
j_call: TRBJ1-2; clone_size: many; d_call: TRBD1; cdr3_length: 14; v_call: TRBV5-6; cdr3_aa: CASSPDRDNYGYTF; cdr3_nt: TGTGCCAGCAGCCCGGACAGGGATAACTATGGCTACACCTTC
j_call: TRBJ2-7; clone_size: many; d_call: TRBD2; cdr3_length: 15; v_call: TRBV28; cdr3_aa: CASSLRGWGTYEQYF; cdr3_nt: TGTGCCAGCAGTTTGCGGGGGTGGGGGACCTACGAGCAGTACTTC
j_call: TRBJ2-2; clone_size: many; d_call: NA; cdr3_length: 14; v_call: TRBV5-5; cdr3_aa: CASSLLSSIGELFF; cdr3_nt: TGTGCCAGCAGCTTGCTGTCAAGCATCGGGGAGCTGTTTTTT
j_call: TRBJ2-6; clone_size: NA; d_call: NA; cdr3_length: 14; v_call: TRBV7-2; cdr3_aa: CASSLMWGATSKTF; cdr3_nt: TGTGCCAGCAGCCTCATGTGGGGGGCAACGTCCAAGACTTTC
j_call: TRBJ1-6; clone_size: many; d_call: NA; cdr3_length: 14; v_call: TRBV27; cdr3_aa: CASSLGLNNSPLHF; cdr3_nt: TGTGCCAGCAGTTTAGGATTAAATAATTCACCCCTCCACTTT
j_call: TRBJ2-7; clone_size: once; d_call: NA; cdr3_length: 19; v_call: TRBV20-1; cdr3_aa: CSASGAGRSNEQPYYEQYF; cdr3_nt: TGCAGTGCTAGCGGCGCGGGACGTTCGAATGAGCAACCGTACTACGAGCAGTACTTC
j_call: TRBJ1-2; clone_size: few; d_call: NA; cdr3_length: 13; v_call: TRBV28; cdr3_aa: CASSFIDSNGYTF; cdr3_nt: TGTGCCAGCAGTTTTATAGACAGTAATGGCTACACCTTC
j_call: TRBJ2-6; clone_size: NA; d_call: NA; cdr3_length: 17; v_call: TRBV7-9; cdr3_aa: CAGSSTGIVAGANVMTF; cdr3_nt: TGTGCCGGCAGCTCTACAGGGATAGTTGCTGGGGCCAACGTCATGACTTTC
j_call: TRBJ2-1; clone_size: NA; d_call: TRBD1; cdr3_length: 13; v_call: TRBV20-1; cdr3_aa: CSAPDRGGNQQFF; cdr3_nt: TGCAGTGCGCCGGACAGGGGAGGCAATCAGCAGTTCTTC
j_call: TRBJ2-3; clone_size: many; d_call: NA; cdr3_length: 16; v_call: TRBV9; cdr3_aa: CASKRGRGLSTDTQYF; cdr3_nt: TGTGCCAGCAAACGGGGGAGGGGGCTGAGCACAGATACGCAGTATTTT
j_call: TRBJ2-7; clone_size: many; d_call: TRBD1; cdr3_length: 14; v_call: TRBV19; cdr3_aa: CASSTTGIAYEQYF; cdr3_nt: TGTGCCAGTAGTACGACAGGGATCGCCTACGAGCAGTACTTC
j_call: TRBJ1-5; clone_size: NA; d_call: NA; cdr3_length: 13; v_call: TRBV13; cdr3_aa: CASSLGRGQAQHF; cdr3_nt: TGTGCCAGCAGCTTAGGCAGGGGACAAGCCCAGCATTTT
j_call: TRBJ2-1; clone_size: NA; d_call: NA; cdr3_length: 16; v_call: TRBV7-9; cdr3_aa: CASSFLPGLVNSEQFF; cdr3_nt: TGTGCCAGCAGCTTCTTACCGGGATTAGTGAACAGTGAGCAGTTCTTC
j_call: TRBJ2-1; clone_size: many; d_call: TRBD1; cdr3_length: 14; v_call: TRBV19; cdr3_aa: CASTMRTGNNEQFF; cdr3_nt: TGTGCCAGTACGATGAGGACAGGAAACAATGAGCAGTTCTTC
j_call: TRBJ1-2; clone_size: medium-sized; d_call: NA; cdr3_length: 13; v_call: TRBV20-1; cdr3_aa: CSARDRSNYGYTF; cdr3_nt: TGCAGTGCTAGAGACAGGTCGAACTATGGCTACACCTTC
j_call: TRBJ2-7; clone_size: few; d_call: TRBD2; cdr3_length: 16; v_call: TRBV3-1; cdr3_aa: CASSQTRTSGFYEQYF; cdr3_nt: TGTGCCAGCAGCCAAACCCGGACTAGCGGCTTCTACGAGCAGTACTTC
j_call: TRBJ2-3; clone_size: NA; d_call: TRBD2; cdr3_length: 15; v_call: TRBV11-3; cdr3_aa: CASSFRSGSSHEQYF; cdr3_nt: TGTGCCAGCAGCTTTAGGAGCGGGAGTTCACATGAGCAGTATTTT
j_call: TRBJ2-2; clone_size: NA; d_call: TRBD2; cdr3_length: 15; v_call: TRBV28; cdr3_aa: CASSLGLVNTGELFF; cdr3_nt: TGTGCCAGCAGTTTAGGACTAGTGAACACCGGGGAGCTGTTTTTT
j_call: TRBJ1-1; clone_size: many; d_call: NA; cdr3_length: 13; v_call: TRBV30; cdr3_aa: CAWSVGRATEAFF; cdr3_nt: TGTGCCTGGAGTGTGGGCAGGGCCACTGAAGCTTTCTTT
j_call: TRBJ2-3; clone_size: NA; d_call: NA; cdr3_length: 14; v_call: TRBV7-3; cdr3_aa: CANREDGARDTQYF; cdr3_nt: TGTGCTAACCGAGAGGATGGCGCTAGAGATACGCAGTATTTT
j_call: TRBJ2-7; clone_size: NA; d_call: NA; cdr3_length: 18; v_call: TRBV4-1; cdr3_aa: CASSQEGWGAVRTYEQYF; cdr3_nt: TGCGCCAGCAGCCAAGAAGGGTGGGGTGCGGTCCGGACCTACGAGCAGTACTTC